Listed below are T cell receptor beta chains from one sample, sequenced in a study of T cell responses to AZD1222 COVID-19 vaccine. Clones were sequenced by immunoSEQ multiplex PCR, and TCRdb holds only the in-frame ones, with some missing. The sample contains roughly 150,000 clones, more than 85% of which appear only once. This sample comprised peripheral blood, obtained 28 days after the second AZD1222 dose. The receptors here all came from an adult who received the AZD1222 COVID-19 vaccine. The CDR3 runs from the conserved cysteine through the conserved F or W. A D gene is named only where the DNA matches it firmly. Expanded clones get a size class; other rows say once, few or many, or leave the size out.

clone size: NA
D gene: NA
V gene: TRBV6-5
J gene: TRBJ1-1
CDR3 DNA: TGTGCCAGCAGCACCAGACAGGTCGATGAAGCTTTCTTT
CDR3 protein: CASSTRQVDEAFF

clone size: NA
D gene: TRBD2
V gene: TRBV13
J gene: TRBJ2-1
CDR3 DNA: TGTGCCAGCAGCTTACTAGGGTTTAGCGGGAGTAAATCCTACAATGAGCAGTTCTTC
CDR3 protein: CASSLLGFSGSKSYNEQFF

clone size: NA
D gene: NA
V gene: TRBV7-9
J gene: TRBJ1-6
CDR3 DNA: TGTGCCAGCAGCCCCGGGGTGGCACCCCTCCACTTT
CDR3 protein: CASSPGVAPLHF

clone size: once
D gene: NA
V gene: TRBV7-9
J gene: TRBJ2-1
CDR3 DNA: TGTGCCAGCAGCCCCATATTGGACAATGAGCAGTTCTTC
CDR3 protein: CASSPILDNEQFF

clone size: NA
D gene: NA
V gene: TRBV19
J gene: TRBJ2-7
CDR3 DNA: TGTGCCAGTACCATAGGGGAGTTATACGAGCAGTACTTC
CDR3 protein: CASTIGELYEQYF

clone size: once
D gene: TRBD1
V gene: TRBV19
J gene: TRBJ1-6
CDR3 DNA: TGTGCCAGTACCGCGACAGGGGGCAATTCACCCCTCCACTTT
CDR3 protein: CASTATGGNSPLHF

clone size: NA
D gene: TRBD1
V gene: TRBV6-5
J gene: TRBJ1-5
CDR3 DNA: TGTGCCAGCAGACTCTCGACAGGGGCGAATCAGCCCCAGCATTTT
CDR3 protein: CASRLSTGANQPQHF

clone size: NA
D gene: NA
V gene: TRBV6-5
J gene: TRBJ2-7
CDR3 DNA: TGTGCCAGCAGTTACAGTAGCTCCTACGAGCAGTACTTC
CDR3 protein: CASSYSSSYEQYF

clone size: once
D gene: NA
V gene: TRBV27
J gene: TRBJ2-7
CDR3 DNA: TGTGCCAGCAGCGCCCACAGGGACGGTGGGGCCGACGAGCAGTACTTC
CDR3 protein: CASSAHRDGGADEQYF

clone size: few
D gene: NA
V gene: TRBV30
J gene: TRBJ1-1
CDR3 DNA: TGTGCCTGGAGTGCCACGCGGGGCACTGAAGCTTTCTTT
CDR3 protein: CAWSATRGTEAFF

clone size: NA
D gene: NA
V gene: TRBV6-2/TRBV6-3
J gene: TRBJ2-7
CDR3 DNA: TGTGCCAGCAGTTACCCCTGGGTCCTTCCTAGCCGAATAGCTGGGGCTTACGAGCAGTACTTC
CDR3 protein: CASSYPWVLPSRIAGAYEQYF

clone size: NA
D gene: NA
V gene: TRBV27
J gene: TRBJ1-5
CDR3 DNA: TGTGCCAGCAGTTCTGCAGGGGCCTACAATCAGCCCCAGCATTTT
CDR3 protein: CASSSAGAYNQPQHF

clone size: few
D gene: NA
V gene: TRBV30
J gene: TRBJ1-2
CDR3 DNA: TGTGCCTGGAGGGGGCCGGGAGGTGGCTACACCTTC
CDR3 protein: CAWRGPGGGYTF

clone size: few
D gene: TRBD2
V gene: TRBV4-1
J gene: TRBJ2-1
CDR3 DNA: TGCGCCAGCAGCCAGTTTCCGGGACTAGCGGGGGGGAAATCCTACAATGAGCAGTTCTTC
CDR3 protein: CASSQFPGLAGGKSYNEQFF

clone size: NA
D gene: NA
V gene: TRBV5-8
J gene: TRBJ2-6
CDR3 DNA: TGTGCCAGCAGCTATTACCGGGGTGGGGCCAACGTCCTGACTTTC
CDR3 protein: CASSYYRGGANVLTF

clone size: NA
D gene: NA
V gene: TRBV19
J gene: TRBJ1-4
CDR3 DNA: TGTGCCAGTAGTGGAACGACAACTAATGAAAAACTGTTTTTT
CDR3 protein: CASSGTTTNEKLFF

clone size: NA
D gene: NA
V gene: TRBV10-3
J gene: TRBJ2-3
CDR3 DNA: TGTGCCATCAGTGGGGAACTAGGGGTGGCAGATACGCAGTATTTT
CDR3 protein: CAISGELGVADTQYF

clone size: NA
D gene: TRBD2
V gene: TRBV5-1
J gene: TRBJ2-2
CDR3 DNA: TGCGCCAGCAGCTTGACTAGCGGGAGGAACGGGGAGCTGTTTTTT
CDR3 protein: CASSLTSGRNGELFF

clone size: NA
D gene: NA
V gene: TRBV19
J gene: TRBJ1-1
CDR3 DNA: TGTGCCAGTAGTACCGGACGGGTTAACACTGAAGCTTTCTTT
CDR3 protein: CASSTGRVNTEAFF

clone size: NA
D gene: NA
V gene: TRBV19
J gene: TRBJ1-4
CDR3 DNA: TGTGCCAGTAGTATAATCCCCCACGATTTGGAAAAACTGTTTTTT
CDR3 protein: CASSIIPHDLEKLFF

clone size: once
D gene: NA
V gene: TRBV20-1
J gene: TRBJ2-7
CDR3 DNA: TGCAGTGCTAGTCGAAGCACGGGGGCGCCTTCGGTCGAGCAGTACTTC
CDR3 protein: CSASRSTGAPSVEQYF

clone size: NA
D gene: TRBD2
V gene: TRBV2
J gene: TRBJ2-7
CDR3 DNA: TGTGCCAGCAGGACGGGAGGGGGAGGTTGGACCTACGAGCAGTACTTC
CDR3 protein: CASRTGGGGWTYEQYF

clone size: NA
D gene: TRBD1
V gene: TRBV3-1/TRBV3-2
J gene: TRBJ1-2
CDR3 DNA: TGTGCCAGCAGCCAAGGGAATCTACCGGGCTCAGGGGGAAATGGCTACACCTTC
CDR3 protein: CASSQGNLPGSGGNGYTF

clone size: NA
D gene: NA
V gene: TRBV5-4
J gene: TRBJ1-2
CDR3 DNA: TGTGCCAGCAGCATGGACAGAAACTATGGCTACACCTTC
CDR3 protein: CASSMDRNYGYTF

clone size: NA
D gene: TRBD1
V gene: TRBV18
J gene: TRBJ1-1
CDR3 DNA: TGTGCCAGCTCACCACCGGACAGGGGCAAGACTGAAGCTTTCTTT
CDR3 protein: CASSPPDRGKTEAFF

clone size: NA
D gene: NA
V gene: TRBV12-3/TRBV12-4
J gene: TRBJ1-1
CDR3 DNA: TGTGCCAGCAGTTCATTAAGGAGAAGTGAAGCTTTCTTT
CDR3 protein: CASSSLRRSEAFF

clone size: NA
D gene: TRBD1
V gene: TRBV19
J gene: TRBJ1-1
CDR3 DNA: TGTGCCAGTAGCGACAGGGTGAACACTGAAGCTTTCTTT
CDR3 protein: CASSDRVNTEAFF

clone size: NA
D gene: TRBD2
V gene: TRBV3-1/TRBV3-2
J gene: TRBJ2-4
CDR3 DNA: TGTGCCAGCAGCCAAGAAGGGACTAGCGGGAGGGCGACCAAAAACATTCAGTACTTC
CDR3 protein: CASSQEGTSGRATKNIQYF

clone size: NA
D gene: TRBD1
V gene: TRBV2
J gene: TRBJ1-1
CDR3 DNA: TGTGCCAGCAGTGACCGACAGGGCGGAAACACTGAAGCTTTCTTT
CDR3 protein: CASSDRQGGNTEAFF